Here is one T cell receptor beta chain with its context. In the original analysis: Estimates of nucleated cell counts were drawn from the amplification of reference gene primers. Clones were read by immunoSEQ multiplex PCR, and TCRdb kept only the in-frame ones, dropping some. That table supplies the V and J calls and clone size; D and trimming were determined from the DNA. This sample yields around 250,000 clones, of which roughly 86% are seen a single time; about 0.7% belongs to the top ten. This entry is derived from a study of blood T cell repertoires in COVID-19. For the study at large: The United States, Italy and Spain were the sources of the acute and convalescent COVID-19 samples. PBMCs, B-cell-depleted T cells, or T cells provided the cDNA or gDNA that made up the material.

The CDR3 has 14 amino acids. In germline, CDR1 is SQVTM, CDR2 ANQGSEA. V lost 7 bases, J lost 6 bases, and 19 bases lay in between. The clonotype was recovered from a human donor in a cohort sampled during active COVID-19. The V gene is TRBV29-1, the J gene TRBJ1-5; tentatively, D is TRBD1 (6 bases). The sequenced sample was peripheral blood. CDR3 sequence: CSAASDSPGQPQHF. The CDR3 DNA sequence: TGCAGCGCTGCCTCGGACAGCCCGGGTCAGCCCCAGCATTTT.